This TCR beta chain appears in the sequencing data of a study of blood T cell repertoires in COVID-19. Trimming cost V 2 bases and J 1 base, with 12 bases left between them. Germline CDR1 SGDLS, CDR2 YYNGEE. There are 15 residues in the CDR3. Measured with immunoSEQ multiplex PCR; TCRdb has only the in-frame clones, and not every one. The sample has around 270,000 clones, approximately 86% seen once. The specimen was peripheral blood. This sequence originates from a man aged 40-55 years who had recovered from COVID-19. V and J are TRBV9 and TRBJ2-5; D may be TRBD2 (5 bases). CDR3: CASSVSGRFQETQYF. CDR3 DNA: TGTGCCAGCAGCGTCAGCGGCAGATTCCAAGAGACCCAGTACTTC.